This T cell receptor (beta chain) was captured by sequencing in a study of glioma-infiltrating T cells after dendritic cell vaccination. Amplification used 60 V beta primers and 13 J beta primers. Sequencing was performed with immunoSEQ multiplex PCR; in TCRdb, only in-frame clones are kept and a portion is missing. Of 30,000 to 40,000 clones listed, around four fifths are singletons. Only one count was recorded for this clone. The CDR3 is 16 amino acids. Germline CDR1 reads MNHEY; CDR2 reads SMNVEV (reference sequence). The J segment lost 1 base and the V segment lost 4 bases, leaving 7 bases of the junction unmatched.

The gene calls are TRBV27 and TRBJ2-3; 8 positions match TRBD1. The source was blood, collected before dendritic cell vaccination. The receptor was derived from a human donor with glioblastoma. In nucleotides, the CDR3 is TGTGCCAGCAGTTCCCAGGGGGCGCAGGGCACAGATACGCAGTATTTT. This gives the protein CASSSQGAQGTDTQYF.